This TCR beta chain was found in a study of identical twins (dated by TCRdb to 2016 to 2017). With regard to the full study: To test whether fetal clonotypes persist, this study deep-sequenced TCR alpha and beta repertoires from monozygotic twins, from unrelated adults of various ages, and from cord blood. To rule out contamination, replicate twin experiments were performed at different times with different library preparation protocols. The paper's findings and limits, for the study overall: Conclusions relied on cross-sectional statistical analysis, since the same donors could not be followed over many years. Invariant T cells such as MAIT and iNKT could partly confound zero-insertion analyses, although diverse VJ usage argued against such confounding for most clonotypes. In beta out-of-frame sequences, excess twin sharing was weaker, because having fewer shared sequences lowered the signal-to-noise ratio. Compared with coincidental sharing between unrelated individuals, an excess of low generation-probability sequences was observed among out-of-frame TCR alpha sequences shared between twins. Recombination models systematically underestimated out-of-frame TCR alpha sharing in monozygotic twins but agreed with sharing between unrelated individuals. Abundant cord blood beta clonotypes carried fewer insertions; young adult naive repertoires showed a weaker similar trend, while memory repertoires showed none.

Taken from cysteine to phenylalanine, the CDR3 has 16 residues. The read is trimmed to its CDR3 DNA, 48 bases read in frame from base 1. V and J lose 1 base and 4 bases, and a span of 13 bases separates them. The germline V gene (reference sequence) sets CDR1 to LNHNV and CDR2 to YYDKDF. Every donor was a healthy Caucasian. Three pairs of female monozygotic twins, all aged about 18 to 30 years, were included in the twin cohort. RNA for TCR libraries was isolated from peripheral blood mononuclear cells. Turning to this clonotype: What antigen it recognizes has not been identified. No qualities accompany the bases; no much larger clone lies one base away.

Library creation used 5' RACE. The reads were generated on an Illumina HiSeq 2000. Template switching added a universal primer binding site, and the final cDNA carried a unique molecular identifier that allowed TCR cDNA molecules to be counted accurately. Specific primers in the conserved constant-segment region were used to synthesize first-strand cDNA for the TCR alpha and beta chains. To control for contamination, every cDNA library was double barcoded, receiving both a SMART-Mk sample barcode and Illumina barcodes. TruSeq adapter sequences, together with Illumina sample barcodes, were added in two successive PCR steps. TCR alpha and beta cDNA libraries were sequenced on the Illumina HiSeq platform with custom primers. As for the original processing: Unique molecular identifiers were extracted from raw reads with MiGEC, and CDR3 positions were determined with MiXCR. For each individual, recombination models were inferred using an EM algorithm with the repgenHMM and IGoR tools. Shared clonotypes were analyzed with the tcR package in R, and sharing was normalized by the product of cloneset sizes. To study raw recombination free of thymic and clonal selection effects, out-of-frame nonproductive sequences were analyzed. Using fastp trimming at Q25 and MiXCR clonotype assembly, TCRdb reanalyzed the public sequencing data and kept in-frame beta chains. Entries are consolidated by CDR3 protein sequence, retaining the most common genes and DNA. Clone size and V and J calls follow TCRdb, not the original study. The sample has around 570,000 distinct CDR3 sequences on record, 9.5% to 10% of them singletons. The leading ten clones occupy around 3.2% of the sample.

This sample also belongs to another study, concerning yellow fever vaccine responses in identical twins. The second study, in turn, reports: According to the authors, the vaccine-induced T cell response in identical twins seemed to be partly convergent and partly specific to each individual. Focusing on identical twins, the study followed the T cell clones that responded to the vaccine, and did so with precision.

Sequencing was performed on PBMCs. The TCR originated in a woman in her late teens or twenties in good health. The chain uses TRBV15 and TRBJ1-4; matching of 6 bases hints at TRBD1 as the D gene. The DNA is TGTGCCACCAGCAGAGCGGGGGGGCGCGGTAATGAAAAACTGTTTTTT. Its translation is CATSRAGGRGNEKLFF.